The text below deals with one T cell receptor (beta chain). TCRdb reprocessed the 5' RACE reads and stores each CDR3 protein as one record, lacking DNA. Its table records about 460,000 distinct CDR3 sequences. CDR1 SGHRS and CDR2 YFSETQ come from the germline V gene. The CDR3 loop spans 14 amino acids. The entry originates in a study of T cells expressing NK-cell markers. The V gene is TRBV5-1, the J gene TRBJ2-5; without DNA, the TCRdb call of TRBD1 cannot be checked. This sequence was found in a woman in her forties or fifties in good health. Sequenced: blood T cells: a sorted CD56 or NKG2C T cell subset, CD4+ or CD8+ T cells, or bulk PBMC T cells (not recorded which). The CDR3 loop reads CASSSPGWSETQYF.